The 19 T cell receptor beta chains in this list originate from one sample, sequenced in a study of T-cell reconstitution after alpha-beta-depleted transplantation in children. A TCRbeta library incorporating unique molecular identifiers was prepared. In TCRdb, the PCR reads were re-called with MiXCR into one record per CDR3 protein. Of more than 500,000 distinct CDR3 sequences listed, around 10% are singletons. The specimen comprised PBMCs, mostly from graft donor cells, sampled 180 days after TCRalphabeta/CD19-depleted stem cell transplant. The receptors originated from a female patient aged 2-10 years who had a stem cell transplant for aplastic anemia, so the T cells may come from the graft donor.

The CDR3 is CSATVSGSYEQYV. CDR3 bases: TGCAGTGCTACCGTTAGCGGCTCCTACGAGCAGTACGTC. The rearrangement joins TRBV20-1 to TRBJ2-7; D is possibly TRBD2 (6 bases). V shed 4 bases and J shed 0 bases, with 10 bases lying between them. The CDR3 contains 13 residues. CDR1 is DFQATT and CDR2 is SNEGSKA in the germline V gene (reference sequence).

V usage is TRBV7-2 and J usage is TRBJ1-2; TRBD1 might be the D (6 bases). Trimming left V 1 base short and J 4 bases short, with 7 bases between. The CDR3 extends over 13 amino acids. In germline, CDR1 is SGHTA, CDR2 FQGNSA. CDR3 amino acids: CASSLGGLYGYTF. The CDR3 nucleotides read TGTGCCAGCAGCTTAGGGGGGCTCTATGGCTACACCTTC. Together with reference TRBV7-2 and TRBJ1-2, the CDR3 gives the full variable domain: GAGVSQSPSNKVTEKGKDVELRCDPISGHTALYWYRQSLGQGLEFLIYFQGNSAPDKSGLPSDRFSAERTGGSVSTLTIQRTQQEDSAVYLCASSLGGLYGYTFGSGTRLTVV.

The chain uses TRBV20-1 and TRBJ2-5, with TRBD2 matching 13 bases. Germline V gives CDR1 DFQATT, CDR2 SNEGSKA (reference sequence). The ends lost 3 bases at V and 5 bases at J; junction bases unmatched: 15. This CDR3 comprises 18 residues. The CDR3 region is CSARVGTSGTSKTETQYF. As DNA, the CDR3 is TGCAGTGCTAGGGTCGGGACTAGCGGGACGTCGAAAACGGAGACCCAGTACTTC.

The chain combines TRBV6-5 with TRBJ2-7, with 10 nucleotides matching TRBD2. The germline V gene has CDR1 MNHEY and CDR2 SVGAGI. This CDR3 is 15 amino acids long. J was trimmed by 2 bases and V by 4 bases; bases with no gene match: 5. CDR3 protein: CASSWGLAIAYEQYV. DNA of the CDR3: TGTGCCAGCAGTTGGGGACTAGCGATCGCCTACGAGCAGTACGTC.

This clonotype has a single count. The chain is built from TRBV18 and TRBJ2-3; D possibly corresponds to TRBD2 (6 bases). CDR1 KGHSH and CDR2 LQKENI come from the germline V gene. The length of the CDR3 is 16 residues. The V end lost 6 bases, the J end lost 2 bases, and 18 bases lay between the germline ends. This chain's CDR3 is CASSSPVAEPTDTQYF. In nucleotides, the CDR3 is TGTGCCAGCTCGTCACCGGTAGCGGAACCCACAGATACGCAGTATTTT.

The rearrangement uses TRBV5-5 and TRBJ2-3, with D tentatively TRBD1 (5 bases). The V end lost 1 base, the J end lost 2 bases, and 11 bases lay between the germline ends. Per the germline V gene, CDR1 is SGHKS and CDR2 is YYEKEE (reference sequence). The CDR3 has 15 residues. CDR3 amino acids: CASSLFQGNTDTQYF. DNA of the CDR3: TGTGCCAGCAGCTTGTTTCAGGGTAACACAGATACGCAGTATTTT. Using reference TRBV5-5 and TRBJ2-3 for the parts outside the CDR3, the full variable domain is DAGVTQSPTHLIKTRGQQVTLRCSPISGHKSVSWYQQVLGQGPQFIFQYYEKEERGRGNFPDRFSARQFPNYSSELNVNALLLGDSALYLCASSLFQGNTDTQYFGPGTRLTVL.

This clonotype has more than one count but fewer than ten. This chain joins TRBV29-1 and TRBJ1-1; D is ambiguous. Germline CDR1 reads SQVTM; CDR2 reads ANQGSEA. V was pared by 4 bases and J by 1 base, with 4 bases between. This CDR3 is 11 amino acids long. The DNA of the CDR3 is TGCAGCGTTGCTTCGAACACTGAAGCTTTCTTT. Translating gives CSVASNTEAFF.

This clonotype was seen a few times. The chain employs TRBV11-3 and TRBJ2-1, with D perhaps being TRBD1 or TRBD2 (5 bases each). The germline gives CDR1 SGHNT, CDR2 YENEEA. Trimming removed 5 bases from V and 8 bases from J, with 19 bases in between. The CDR3 spans 15 residues. CDR3 amino acids: CASSDLFTGADEQFF. The CDR3 coding sequence is TGTGCCAGCAGCGACCTATTCACCGGGGCTGATGAGCAGTTCTTC. The full variable domain, with the rest looked up from reference TRBV11-3 and TRBJ2-1, is EAGVVQSPRYKIIEKKQPVAFWCNPISGHNTLYWYLQNLGQGPELLIRYENEEAVDDSQLPKDRFSAERLKGVDSTLKIQPAELGDSAVYLCASSDLFTGADEQFFGPGTRLTVL.

The chain joins TRBV27 to TRBJ2-1; 9 nucleotides align to TRBD1. The CDR3 runs 15 residues. The germline V gene encodes CDR1 MNHEY and CDR2 SMNVEV (reference sequence). With 6 bases clipped from V and 2 bases from J, the junction kept 5 bases outside the gene matches. The CDR3 spells CASRWDRAAYNEQFF. For the CDR3, the DNA is TGTGCCAGCAGGTGGGACAGGGCTGCCTACAATGAGCAGTTCTTC.

This clonotype was observed a handful of times. This chain links TRBV11-2 with TRBJ2-1, with D perhaps TRBD1 (6 bases). Trimming pared 5 bases from V and 4 bases from J, leaving 21 bases between. The CDR3 is made up of 17 amino acids. Germline V gives CDR1 SGHAT, CDR2 FQNNGV. The CDR3 here is CASSLSIMHTGYNEQFF. For the CDR3, the DNA is TGTGCCAGCAGCCTTTCAATCATGCACACAGGGTACAATGAGCAGTTCTTC.

This clonotype was picked up a small number of times. The chain combines TRBV29-1 with TRBJ1-1; possible D gene TRBD1, 6 bases. This CDR3 is built from 14 residues. CDR1 and CDR2 from the germline V gene are SQVTM and ANQGSEA. The germline V and J ends were trimmed by 8 bases and 1 base, with 17 bases remaining between them. The CDR3 reads CSMYKGQRNTEAFF. CDR3 in DNA: TGCAGCATGTATAAAGGACAGCGGAACACTGAAGCTTTCTTT.

The chain combines TRBV12-3 or TRBV12-4 with TRBJ2-4; weak D call: TRBD1 (5 bases). This CDR3 is built from 14 residues. The germline V and J ends were trimmed by 3 bases and 5 bases, with 11 bases remaining between them. CDR3: CASSLQGEENIQYF. CDR3 DNA sequence: TGTGCCAGCAGTTTGCAGGGTGAAGAAAACATTCAGTACTTC.

This clonotype was counted a few times. This chain connects TRBV18 to TRBJ2-7, with D unresolved. The germline V gene encodes CDR1 KGHSH and CDR2 LQKENI. This CDR3 has 14 residues. V lost 3 bases, J lost 0 bases, and 9 bases lay in between. CDR3 protein: CASSPATSSYEQYF. The CDR3 region has the DNA TGTGCCAGCTCACCGGCAACGAGCTCCTACGAGCAGTACTTC.

This clonotype was recorded a few times. This chain links TRBV7-2 with TRBJ1-2, with D perhaps TRBD1 (6 bases). Trimming took 6 bases from V and 10 from J, leaving 24 bases between them. Looked up from germline, CDR1 is SGHTA and CDR2 is FQGNSA. This CDR3 spans 15 amino acids. In DNA form, the CDR3 reads TGTGCCAGCAGTACCTGGGGGGGGCGGATAGAAGACTACACCTTC. It is translated as CASSTWGGRIEDYTF.

The rearrangement links TRBV4-1 to TRBJ2-1, with 7 nucleotides matching TRBD1. The CDR3 runs to 15 residues. Looked up from germline, CDR1 is MGHRA and CDR2 is YSYEKL. With 3 bases clipped from V and 3 bases from J, the junction kept 5 bases outside the gene matches. CDR3 sequence: CASSHDRVDYNEQFF. In DNA, the CDR3 is TGCGCCAGCAGCCACGACAGGGTAGACTACAATGAGCAGTTCTTC.

This clonotype showed up just a few times. The chain is built from TRBV20-1 and TRBJ2-2; D not resolved. The germline CDR1 and CDR2 sequences are DFQATT and SNEGSKA (reference sequence). This CDR3 is 13 amino acids long. Trimming cost V 6 bases and J 4 bases, with 12 bases left between them. This chain's CDR3 is CSAHEASTGELFF. The CDR3 region has the DNA TGCAGTGCCCATGAAGCATCCACCGGGGAGCTGTTTTTT.

This clonotype has ten or more counts. The V call is TRBV6-1, the J call TRBJ2-5, with D perhaps assigned TRBD1 or TRBD2 (5 bases each). The ends were cut back, 2 bases at V and 1 base at J, with 11 bases in the middle. This CDR3 region has 15 residues. CDR1 is MNHNS and CDR2 is SASEGT in the germline V gene. In DNA form, the CDR3 reads TGTGCCAGCAGTGAACACAGGCGGGTCCAAGAGACCCAGTACTTC. This sequence encodes CASSEHRRVQETQYF.

This clonotype appeared a few times. The chain joins TRBV7-2 to TRBJ2-1, with 7 nucleotides matching TRBD2. Germline V CDR1 and CDR2: SGHTA, FQGNSA. This CDR3 has 16 amino acids. The junction had 9 bases not matched to a gene; V was cut back by 1 base and J by 6 bases. CDR3 nucleotide sequence: TGTGCCAGCAGCTTAGTGGGAGGGCCAAGGCGCAATGAGCAGTTCTTC. Translation gives CASSLVGGPRRNEQFF.

This clonotype was observed a handful of times. The gene calls are TRBV20-1 and TRBJ2-7; perhaps TRBD2 as D (6 bases). This CDR3 contains 16 residues. The germline V and J ends were trimmed by 5 bases and 4 bases, with 24 bases remaining between them. Looked up from germline, CDR1 is DFQATT and CDR2 is SNEGSKA (reference sequence). The CDR3 is CSAARASDQAPYEQYV. CDR3 nucleotide sequence: TGCAGTGCTGCTCGGGCTAGCGACCAGGCTCCGTACGAGCAGTACGTC.